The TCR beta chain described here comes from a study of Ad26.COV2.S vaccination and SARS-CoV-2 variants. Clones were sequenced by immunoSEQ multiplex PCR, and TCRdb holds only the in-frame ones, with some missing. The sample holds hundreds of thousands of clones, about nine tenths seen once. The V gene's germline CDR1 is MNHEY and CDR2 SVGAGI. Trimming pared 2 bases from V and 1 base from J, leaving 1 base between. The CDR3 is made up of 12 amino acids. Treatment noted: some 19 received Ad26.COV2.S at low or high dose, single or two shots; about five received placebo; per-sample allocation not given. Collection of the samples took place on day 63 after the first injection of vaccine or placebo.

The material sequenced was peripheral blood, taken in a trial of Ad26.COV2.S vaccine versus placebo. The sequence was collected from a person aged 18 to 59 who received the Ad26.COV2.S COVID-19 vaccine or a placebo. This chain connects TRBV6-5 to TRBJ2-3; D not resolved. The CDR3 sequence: CASSYGTDTQYF. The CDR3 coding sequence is TGTGCCAGCAGTTACGGCACAGATACGCAGTATTTT.